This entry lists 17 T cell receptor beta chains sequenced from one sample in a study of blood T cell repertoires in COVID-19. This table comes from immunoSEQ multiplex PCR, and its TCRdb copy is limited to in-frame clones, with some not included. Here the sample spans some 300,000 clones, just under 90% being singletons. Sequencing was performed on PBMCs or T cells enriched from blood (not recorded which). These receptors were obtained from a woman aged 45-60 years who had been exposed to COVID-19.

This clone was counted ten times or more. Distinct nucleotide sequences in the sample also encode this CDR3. In DNA, the CDR3 is TGTGCCAGTAGACAGGTGGATAATTCACCCCTCCACTTT. Residues: CASRQVDNSPLHF. The chain carries TRBV19 and TRBJ1-6; perhaps TRBD1 as D (5 bases). The CDR3 runs 13 residues. The V gene's germline CDR1 is LNHDA and CDR2 SQIVND (reference sequence). The V end lost 6 bases, the J end lost 5 bases, and 8 bases lay between the germline ends.

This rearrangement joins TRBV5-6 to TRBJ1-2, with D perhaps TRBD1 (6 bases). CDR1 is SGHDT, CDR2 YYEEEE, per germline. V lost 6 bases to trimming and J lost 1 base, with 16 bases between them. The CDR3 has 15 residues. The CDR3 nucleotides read TGTGCCAGCATCCAAGCGGGGGGCGTTAACTATGGCTACACCTTC. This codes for CASIQAGGVNYGYTF.

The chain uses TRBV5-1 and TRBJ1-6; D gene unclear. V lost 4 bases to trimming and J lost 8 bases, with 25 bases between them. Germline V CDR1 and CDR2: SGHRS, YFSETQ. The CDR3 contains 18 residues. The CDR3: CASSERGLEPRRYSPLHF. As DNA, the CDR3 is TGCGCCAGCAGCGAACGGGGTTTGGAACCTCGGCGCTATTCACCCCTCCACTTT.

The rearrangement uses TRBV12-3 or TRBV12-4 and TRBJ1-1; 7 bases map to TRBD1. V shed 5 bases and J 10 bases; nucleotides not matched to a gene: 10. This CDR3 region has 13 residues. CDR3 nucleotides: TGTGCCAGCAGTACAGGGGAAGGGTGGGGAGCTTTCTTT. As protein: CASSTGEGWGAFF.

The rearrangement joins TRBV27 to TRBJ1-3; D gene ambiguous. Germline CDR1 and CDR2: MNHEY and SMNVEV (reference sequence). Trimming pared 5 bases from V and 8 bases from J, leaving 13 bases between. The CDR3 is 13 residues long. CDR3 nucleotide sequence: TGTGCCAGCAGTACTAAGGTCTCTCACACCATATATTTT. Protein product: CASSTKVSHTIYF.

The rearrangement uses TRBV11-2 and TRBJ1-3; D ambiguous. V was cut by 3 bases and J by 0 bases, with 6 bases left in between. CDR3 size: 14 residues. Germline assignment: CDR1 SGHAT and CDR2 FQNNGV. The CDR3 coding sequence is TGTGCCAGCAGCTTGAGTTACTCTGGAAACACCATATATTTT. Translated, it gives CASSLSYSGNTIYF.

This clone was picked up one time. The DNA for the CDR3 is TGTGCCAGTAGTTCCGGGACAGGGCAGGGTGGCTACACCTTC. Its protein product is CASSSGTGQGGYTF. The V call is TRBV19, the J call TRBJ1-2; 9 bases line up with TRBD1. Germline V CDR1 and CDR2: LNHDA, SQIVND (reference sequence). The CDR3 covers 14 residues. With V trimmed by 5 bases and J by 7 bases, 8 bases remained unmatched.

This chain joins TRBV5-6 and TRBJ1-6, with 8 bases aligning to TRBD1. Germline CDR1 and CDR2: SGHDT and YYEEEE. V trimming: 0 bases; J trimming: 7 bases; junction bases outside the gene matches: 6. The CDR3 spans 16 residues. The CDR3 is CASSLGQGAKNSPLHF. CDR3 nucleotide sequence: TGTGCCAGCAGCTTGGGTCAGGGGGCGAAGAATTCACCCCTCCACTTT.

This CDR3 reads CASSQATEAPETQYF. CDR3 nucleotide sequence: TGCGCCAGCAGCCAAGCAACGGAGGCCCCAGAGACCCAGTACTTC. The chain uses TRBV4-1 and TRBJ2-5; tentative D call: TRBD2 (5 bases). The CDR3 is made up of 15 amino acids. Trimming left V 1 base short and J 4 bases short, with 13 bases between. Germline V CDR1 and CDR2: MGHRA, YSYEKL.

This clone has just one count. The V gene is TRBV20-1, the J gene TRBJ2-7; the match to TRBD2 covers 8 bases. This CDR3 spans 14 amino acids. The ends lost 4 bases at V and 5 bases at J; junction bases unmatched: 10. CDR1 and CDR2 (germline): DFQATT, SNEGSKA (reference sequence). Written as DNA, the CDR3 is TGCAGTGCTACTGAGGGAGCGGGGGCCCACGAGCAGTACTTC. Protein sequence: CSATEGAGAHEQYF.

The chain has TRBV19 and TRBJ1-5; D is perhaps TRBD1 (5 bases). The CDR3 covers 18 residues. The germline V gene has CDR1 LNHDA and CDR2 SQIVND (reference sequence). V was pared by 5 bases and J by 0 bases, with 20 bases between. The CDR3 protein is CASSGSLVGAPSNQPQHF. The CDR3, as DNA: TGTGCCAGTAGTGGGTCCCTTGTAGGGGCCCCTAGCAATCAGCCCCAGCATTTT.

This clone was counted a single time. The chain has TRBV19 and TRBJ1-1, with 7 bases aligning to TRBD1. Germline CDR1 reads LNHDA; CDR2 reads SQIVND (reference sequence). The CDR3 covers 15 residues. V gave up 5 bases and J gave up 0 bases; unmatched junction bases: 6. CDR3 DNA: TGTGCCAGTAGTGTATCGGACAGGATGAACACTGAAGCTTTCTTT. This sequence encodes CASSVSDRMNTEAFF.

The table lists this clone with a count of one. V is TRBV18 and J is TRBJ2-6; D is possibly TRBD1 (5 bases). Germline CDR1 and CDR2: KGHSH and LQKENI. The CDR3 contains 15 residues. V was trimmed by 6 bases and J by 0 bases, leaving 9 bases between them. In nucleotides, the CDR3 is TGTGCCAGCTCGCCCCAGGGCTCTGGGGCCAACGTCCTGACTTTC. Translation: CASSPQGSGANVLTF.

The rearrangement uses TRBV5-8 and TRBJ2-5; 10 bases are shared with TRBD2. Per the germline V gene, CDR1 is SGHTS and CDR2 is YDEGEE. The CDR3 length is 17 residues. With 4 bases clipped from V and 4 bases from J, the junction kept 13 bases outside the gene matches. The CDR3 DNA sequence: TGTGCCAGCAGCCGGGGTTCCGGGACTAGCGTGTCAGAGACCCAGTACTTC. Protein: CASSRGSGTSVSETQYF.

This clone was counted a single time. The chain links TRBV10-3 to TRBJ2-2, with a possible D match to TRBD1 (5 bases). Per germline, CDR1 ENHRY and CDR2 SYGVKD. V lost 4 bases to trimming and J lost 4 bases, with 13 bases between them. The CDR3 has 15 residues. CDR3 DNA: TGTGCCATCAGTGTAGGGGAACTCCTCACCGGGGAGCTGTTTTTT. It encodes CAISVGELLTGELFF.

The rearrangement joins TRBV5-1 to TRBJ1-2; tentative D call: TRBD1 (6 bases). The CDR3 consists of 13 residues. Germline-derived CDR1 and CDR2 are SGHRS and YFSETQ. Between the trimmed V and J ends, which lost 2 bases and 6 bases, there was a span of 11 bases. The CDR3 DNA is TGCGCCAGCAGCTTCGGGGGGCTGGATGGCTACACCTTC. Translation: CASSFGGLDGYTF.

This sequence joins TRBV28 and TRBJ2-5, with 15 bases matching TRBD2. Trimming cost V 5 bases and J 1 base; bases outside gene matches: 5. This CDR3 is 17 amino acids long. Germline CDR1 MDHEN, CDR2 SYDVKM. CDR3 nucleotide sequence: TGTGCCAGCAGTCTGGGGACTAGCGGGGGGACCCAAGAGACCCAGTACTTC. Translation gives CASSLGTSGGTQETQYF.